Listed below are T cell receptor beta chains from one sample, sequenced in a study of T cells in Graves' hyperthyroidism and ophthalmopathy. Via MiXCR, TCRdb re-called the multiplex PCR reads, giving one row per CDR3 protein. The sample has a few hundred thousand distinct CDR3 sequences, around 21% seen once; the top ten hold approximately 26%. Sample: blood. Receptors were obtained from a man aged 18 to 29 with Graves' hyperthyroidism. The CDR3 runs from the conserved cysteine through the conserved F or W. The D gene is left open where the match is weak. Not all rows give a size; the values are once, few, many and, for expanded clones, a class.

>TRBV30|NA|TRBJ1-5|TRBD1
CAWRPRHPGQGDQPQHF
TGTGCCTGGAGACCTCGTCACCCGGGACAGGGCGATCAGCCCCAGCATTTT
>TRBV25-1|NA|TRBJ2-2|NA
CASREDIPRLPTGELFF
TGTGCCAGCAGAGAGGACATCCCGAGGCTACCTACGGGGGAGCTGTTTTTT
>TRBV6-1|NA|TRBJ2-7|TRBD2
CASSETLAGGFYEQYF
TGTGCCAGCAGCGAGACATTAGCGGGGGGATTTTACGAGCAGTACTTC
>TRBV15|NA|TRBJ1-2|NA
CATSRGWGDEGYTF
TGTGCCACCAGCAGAGGGTGGGGAGATGAAGGCTACACCTTC
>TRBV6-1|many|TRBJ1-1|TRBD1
CASSPRGLRTEAFF
TGTGCCAGCAGTCCTAGGGGGCTACGGACTGAAGCTTTCTTT
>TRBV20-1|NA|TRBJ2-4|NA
CSARADRLVTKNIQYF
TGCAGTGCTAGAGCAGACCGACTTGTTACCAAAAACATTCAGTACTTC
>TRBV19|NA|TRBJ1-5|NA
CASSWTLRGNQPQHF
TGTGCCAGTAGTTGGACCCTACGGGGCAATCAGCCCCAGCATTTT
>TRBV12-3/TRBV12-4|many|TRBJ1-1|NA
CASSLGGGGYTEAFF
TGTGCCAGCAGTTTAGGGGGGGGAGGGTACACTGAAGCTTTCTTT
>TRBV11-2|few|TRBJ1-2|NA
CASSLEEGYTNYGYTF
TGTGCCAGCAGCTTAGAGGAGGGGTATACTAACTATGGCTACACCTTC
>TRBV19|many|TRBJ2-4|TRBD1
CASKDGQDDIQYF
TGTGCCAGTAAGGACGGACAGGACGACATTCAGTACTTC
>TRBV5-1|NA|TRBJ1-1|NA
CASSEVQGSNTEAFF
TGCGCCAGCAGCGAAGTACAGGGATCGAACACTGAAGCTTTCTTT
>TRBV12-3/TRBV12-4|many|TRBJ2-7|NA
CASSLGANYEQYF
TGTGCCAGCAGCCTAGGGGCCAACTACGAGCAGTACTTC
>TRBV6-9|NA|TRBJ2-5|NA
CASSYLRAETQYF
TGTGCCAGCAGTTATCTGCGGGCAGAGACCCAGTACTTC
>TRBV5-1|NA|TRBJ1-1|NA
CASSLRLEGRNTEAFF
TGCGCCAGCAGCTTGAGGTTAGAGGGTCGGAACACTGAAGCTTTCTTT
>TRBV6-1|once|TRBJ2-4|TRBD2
CASSEALQRGGGNIQYF
TGTGCCAGCAGTGAAGCCCTCCAGCGGGGGGGGGGAAACATTCAGTACTTC
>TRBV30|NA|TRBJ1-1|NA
CAWSRSSNTEAFF
TGTGCCTGGAGTAGGTCCTCCAACACTGAAGCTTTCTTT
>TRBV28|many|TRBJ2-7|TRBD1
CASSLGPGQSWEQYF
TGTGCCAGCAGCTTAGGACCGGGACAGTCTTGGGAGCAGTACTTC
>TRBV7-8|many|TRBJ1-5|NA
CASSLLSGDGNQPQHF
TGTGCCAGCAGCTTACTATCCGGGGATGGCAATCAGCCCCAGCATTTT
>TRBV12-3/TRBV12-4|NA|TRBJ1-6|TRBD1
CASSLGQDNSPLHF
TGTGCCAGCAGTCTGGGACAGGATAATTCACCCCTCCACTTT
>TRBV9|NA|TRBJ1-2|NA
CASSVALRTGDYGYTF
TGTGCCAGCAGCGTAGCTCTGAGGACTGGGGACTATGGCTACACCTTC
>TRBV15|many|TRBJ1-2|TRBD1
CATSREKTGLYGYTF
TGTGCCACCAGCAGAGAGAAGACAGGGTTATATGGCTACACCTTC
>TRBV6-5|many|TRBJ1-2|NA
CASSYNLGRGTYGYTF
TGTGCCAGCAGTTACAACCTCGGCAGGGGTACCTATGGCTACACCTTC
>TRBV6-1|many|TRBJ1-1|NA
CASNPQRNTEAFF
TGTGCCAGCAACCCCCAGCGGAACACTGAAGCTTTCTTT
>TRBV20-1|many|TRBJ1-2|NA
CSARPGVGTFAGYTF
TGCAGTGCTAGACCGGGGGTCGGGACCTTCGCTGGCTACACCTTC
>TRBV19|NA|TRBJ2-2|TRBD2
CASSPWTSGGIGELFF
TGTGCCAGTAGTCCGTGGACTAGCGGGGGAATCGGGGAGCTGTTTTTT
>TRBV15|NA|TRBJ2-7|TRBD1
CATSRGTGLLRSYEQYF
TGTGCCACCAGCAGAGGGACAGGGCTTTTGCGGAGCTACGAGCAGTACTTC
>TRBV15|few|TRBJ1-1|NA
CATSRKGANTEAFF
TGTGCCACCAGCAGAAAGGGAGCGAACACTGAAGCTTTCTTT
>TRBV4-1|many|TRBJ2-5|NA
CASSQGTSNQETQYF
TGCGCCAGCAGCCAGGGGACAAGCAACCAAGAGACCCAGTACTTC
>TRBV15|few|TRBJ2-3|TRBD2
CATSMSGDRTDTQYF
TGTGCCACCAGCATGAGCGGGGACCGCACAGATACGCAGTATTTT
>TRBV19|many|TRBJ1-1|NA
CASTTTYGAAEAFF
TGTGCCAGTACTACTACGTACGGGGCCGCTGAAGCTTTCTTT
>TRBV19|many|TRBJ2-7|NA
CASSMTVAYEQYF
TGTGCCAGTAGTATGACAGTCGCCTACGAGCAGTACTTC
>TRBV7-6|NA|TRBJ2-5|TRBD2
CASSFASGGSRGTQYF
TGTGCCAGCAGCTTTGCTAGCGGGGGGTCTAGGGGGACCCAGTACTTC
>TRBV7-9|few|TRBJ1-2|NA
CASRSIQGRGYGYTF
TGTGCCAGCAGATCTATTCAGGGAAGAGGCTATGGCTACACCTTC
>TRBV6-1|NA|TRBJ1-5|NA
CASRKNIALNQPQHF
TGTGCCAGCAGAAAGAACATAGCCTTGAACCAGCCCCAGCATTTT
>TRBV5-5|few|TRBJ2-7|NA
CASSFTGTESYEQYF
TGTGCCAGCAGCTTTACCGGGACGGAATCCTACGAGCAGTACTTC
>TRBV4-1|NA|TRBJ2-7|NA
CASSQDMGQGMKEQYF
TGCGCCAGCAGCCAAGATATGGGGCAGGGGATGAAGGAGCAGTACTTC
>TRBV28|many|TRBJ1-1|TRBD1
CASSLRGHNTEAFF
TGTGCCAGCAGTTTGAGGGGGCACAACACTGAAGCTTTCTTT
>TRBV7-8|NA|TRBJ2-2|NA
CASSLRAQPNTGELFF
TGTGCCAGCAGCTTACGGGCACAACCGAACACCGGGGAGCTGTTTTTT
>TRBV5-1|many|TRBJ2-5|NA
CASSLEAETQYF
TGCGCCAGCAGCTTGGAAGCCGAGACCCAGTACTTC
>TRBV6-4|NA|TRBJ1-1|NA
CASTRFGSKRMNTEAFF
TGTGCCAGCACTCGATTCGGGTCAAAAAGGATGAACACTGAAGCTTTCTTT
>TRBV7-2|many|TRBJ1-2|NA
CASSHPLGAYYGYTF
TGTGCCAGCAGCCACCCACTGGGGGCGTACTATGGCTACACCTTC
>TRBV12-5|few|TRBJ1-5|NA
CASGLSAQGNQPQHF
TGTGCTAGTGGTTTGAGCGCCCAGGGGAATCAGCCCCAGCATTTT
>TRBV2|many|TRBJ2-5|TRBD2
CASSEGLAGGETQYF
TGTGCCAGCAGTGAAGGGCTAGCGGGCGGAGAGACCCAGTACTTC
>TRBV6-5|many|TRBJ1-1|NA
CASSYYTNTEAFF
TGTGCCAGCAGCTACTATACGAACACTGAAGCTTTCTTT
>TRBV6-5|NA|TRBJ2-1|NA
CASSYGGTYNEQFF
TGTGCCAGCAGTTACGGGGGCACCTACAATGAGCAGTTCTTC
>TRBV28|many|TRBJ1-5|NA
CASSLGDPLAFSNQPQHF
TGTGCCAGCAGTTTGGGTGACCCACTAGCCTTTTCTAATCAGCCCCAGCATTTT
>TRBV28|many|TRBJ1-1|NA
CASSPRGPRPNTEAFF
TGTGCCAGCAGTCCTCGAGGGCCTCGGCCGAACACTGAAGCTTTCTTT
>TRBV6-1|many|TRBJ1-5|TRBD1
CASSEGFSGGHQPQHF
TGTGCCAGCAGTGAAGGGTTCTCAGGGGGCCATCAGCCCCAGCATTTT
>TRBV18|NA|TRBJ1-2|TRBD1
CASSADRGQTYGYTF
TGTGCCAGCTCAGCGGACAGGGGCCAAACCTATGGCTACACCTTC
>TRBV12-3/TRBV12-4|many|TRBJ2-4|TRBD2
CASRRSGGGAKNIQYF
TGTGCCAGCAGACGAAGCGGGGGGGGAGCCAAAAACATTCAGTACTTC
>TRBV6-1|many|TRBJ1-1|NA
CASRLQGEGTEAFF
TGTGCCAGCAGGCTACAGGGAGAAGGGACTGAAGCTTTCTTT